The sequence of this T cell receptor (beta chain) was determined in a study of vaccination effects on CD4 cells after COVID-19 (dated by TCRdb to 2021 to 2024). Some background on the complete study: Two doses of either the BNT162b2 or the mRNA-1273 mRNA SARS-CoV-2 vaccine were administered to participants. SARS-CoV-2 spike-specific CD4+ TCR repertoires from before and after mRNA vaccination were compared in COVID-19 convalescent patients and in infection-naive vaccine recipients. Altogether, around 9 COVID-19 convalescent patients and several SARS-CoV-2-naive healthy vaccine recipients made up the full study. Cultures from other donors in the study were sequenced using the Oncomine TCR Beta short-read assay on an Illumina iSeq 100.

Paper-wide results and their limitations: In healthy vaccine recipients, vaccine-induced clones were almost all SARS-CoV-2 mono-reactive, with only 1 of 255 cross-reactive with common cold coronaviruses. Clones induced by infection and clones induced by vaccination both contracted markedly at late timepoints after vaccination, which fits with T cell responses waning over time. The study was limited by a small number of convalescent patients, and early post-infection timepoints were lacking.

The germline V gene supplies CDR1 SGHTS and CDR2 YDEGEE. Measured from the cysteine to the phenylalanine, the CDR3 is 13 residues long. The retained sequence is limited to the CDR3, 39 bases, with the frame set at the first base. Here V drops 4 bases and J drops 2 bases, and the junction holds 2 bases not matched to any gene. The receptor library was made with the immunoSEQ multiplex PCR assay. TCR beta CDR3 sequencing was performed on DNA from the cultured, isolated CD4+ T cells. The study's own analysis went as follows. Non-productive TCR sequences were removed, reads were trimmed to the CDR3 region, and CDR3s of at least 7 amino acids were retained. The MANAFEST web app was used to identify antigen-specific clonotypes by comparing expansion in peptide wells with expansion in reference cultures. To be called positive, a clone needed expansion at FDR<0.05 compared with the reference and with all other wells, an odds ratio greater than 5, and a frequency greater than 0.1% in two replicate wells. A clonotype was defined as cross-reactive if the clonotype was significantly expanded both in SARS-CoV-2 spike wells and in at least one common cold coronavirus spike condition. Using the stringdist R package, CDR3 similarity was measured by Levenshtein distance, and unrooted trees were constructed with ape in R 3.6.1. TCRdb's version of the immuneACCESS table is confined to in-frame rearrangements and falls short of the full clone set. An unresolved V gene accounts for under half of the shortfall where checked; the remainder is of unknown origin. D and trimming come from the DNA, and the V and J calls and clone size come from that table. The sample data list about 70,000 clones, and roughly 80% of these were observed just once. 9.5% to 15% of the sample lies in the top ten.

In the ViraFEST assay, PBMC were stimulated with viral peptide pools, and antigen-specific CD4+ T cell clonotypes were then identified by expansion using TCR sequencing. After more than 9 days of culture, CD4+ T cells were isolated with the EasySep CD4+ T cell isolation kit. None of the healthy vaccine recipients had a prior SARS-CoV-2 infection, which was confirmed by nucleocapsid antibody tests that came back negative both before and after vaccination. Each well held roughly 2.2 million PBMC cultured in IMDM containing roughly 5% human AB serum, about 10 IU/ml IL-2 and gentamicin, along with around 9.4 ug/ml peptides. On days 3 and 7, half of the culture medium was replaced with fresh IL-2-containing medium. Unless noted otherwise, every peptide stimulation condition was cultured in triplicate wells. PBMC were separated from whole blood using Ficoll-Paque Plus gradient centrifugation and were then either cryopreserved at -140C or used fresh. The overlapping peptide pools covered the spike proteins of SARS-CoV-2 as well as those of the common cold coronaviruses HCoV-NL63, HCoV-OC43 and HCoV-229E. The QIAamp micro DNA kit was used to extract genomic DNA from the cultured CD4+ T cells.

With regard to this clone: Its cognate antigen has yet to be identified. Base qualities are not provided; no much larger clone lies one nucleotide away.

Rearrangement joined TRBV5-8 to TRBJ2-5, with 7 junctional bases fitting TRBD1. Here the sequenced sample was CD4+ T cells from PBMCs cultured with SARS-CoV-2 spike peptides, taken before COVID-19 vaccination. Taken with the paper, the label for cell subset or site translates to: SARS-CoV-2 spike overlapping peptide pool stimulation. This sequence was found in a human donor who received a COVID-19 vaccine. The DNA sequence is given as TGTGCCAGCAGCAGGGACAGACAAGAGACCCAGTACTTC. Its translation reads: CASSRDRQETQYF.